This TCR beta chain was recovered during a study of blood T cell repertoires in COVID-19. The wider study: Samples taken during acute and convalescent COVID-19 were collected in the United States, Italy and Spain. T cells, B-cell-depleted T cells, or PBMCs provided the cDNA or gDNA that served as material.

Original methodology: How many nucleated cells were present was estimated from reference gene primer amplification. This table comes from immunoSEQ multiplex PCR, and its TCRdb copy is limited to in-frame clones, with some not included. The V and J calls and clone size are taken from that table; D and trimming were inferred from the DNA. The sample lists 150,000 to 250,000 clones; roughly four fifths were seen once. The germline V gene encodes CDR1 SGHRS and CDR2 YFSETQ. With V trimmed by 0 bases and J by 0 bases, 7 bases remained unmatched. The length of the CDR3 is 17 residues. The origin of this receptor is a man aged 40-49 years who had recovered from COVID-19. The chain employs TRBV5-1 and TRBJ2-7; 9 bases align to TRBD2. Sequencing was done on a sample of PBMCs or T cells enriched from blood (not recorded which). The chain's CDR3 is CASSLVAGGSSSYEQYF. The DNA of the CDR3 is TGCGCCAGCAGCTTGGTGGCGGGAGGGTCGAGCTCCTACGAGCAGTACTTC.